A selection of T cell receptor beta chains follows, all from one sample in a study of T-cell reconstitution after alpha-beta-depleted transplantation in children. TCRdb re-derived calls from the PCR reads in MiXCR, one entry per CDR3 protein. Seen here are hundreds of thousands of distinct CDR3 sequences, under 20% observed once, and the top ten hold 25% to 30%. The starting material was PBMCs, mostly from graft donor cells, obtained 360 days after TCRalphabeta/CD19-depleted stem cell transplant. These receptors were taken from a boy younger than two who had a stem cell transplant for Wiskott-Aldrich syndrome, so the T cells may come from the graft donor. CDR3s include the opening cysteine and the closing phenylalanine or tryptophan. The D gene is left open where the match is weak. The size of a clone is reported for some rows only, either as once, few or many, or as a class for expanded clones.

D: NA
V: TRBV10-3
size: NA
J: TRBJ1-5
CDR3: CAISESRPLNQPQHF
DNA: TGTGCCATCAGTGAGTCTCGGCCACTGAATCAGCCCCAGCATTTT

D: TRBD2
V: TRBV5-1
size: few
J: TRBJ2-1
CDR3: CASSLEREWHNEQFF
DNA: TGCGCCAGCAGCTTGGAGCGGGAGTGGCACAATGAGCAGTTCTTC

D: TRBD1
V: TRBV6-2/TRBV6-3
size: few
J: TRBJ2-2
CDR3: CASSSSRTTGAGELFF
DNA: TGTGCCAGCAGTTCCTCTAGGACCACAGGGGCCGGGGAGCTGTTTTTT

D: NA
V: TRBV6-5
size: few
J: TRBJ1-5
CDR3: CASSYSVNQPQHF
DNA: TGTGCCAGCAGTTACTCGGTAAATCAGCCCCAGCATTTT

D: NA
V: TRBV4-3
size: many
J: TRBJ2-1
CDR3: CASSQEPRRGEQFF
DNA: TGCGCCAGCAGCCAAGAACCCCGCAGGGGTGAGCAGTTCTTC

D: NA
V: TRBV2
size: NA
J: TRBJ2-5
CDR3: CASKERLLQETQYF
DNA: TGTGCCAGCAAAGAAAGGCTATTGCAAGAGACCCAGTACTTC

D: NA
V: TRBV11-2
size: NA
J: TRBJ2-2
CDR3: CASSLGSSYANTGELFF
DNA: TGTGCCAGCAGCTTAGGAAGTTCATACGCGAACACCGGGGAGCTGTTTTTT

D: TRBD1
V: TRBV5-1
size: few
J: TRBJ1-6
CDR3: CASSFDRENSPLHF
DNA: TGCGCCAGCAGCTTTGACAGGGAAAATTCACCCCTCCACTTT

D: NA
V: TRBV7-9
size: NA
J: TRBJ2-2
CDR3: CASSLTQGNTGELFF
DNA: TGTGCCAGCAGCTTAACGCAGGGTAACACCGGGGAGCTGTTTTTT

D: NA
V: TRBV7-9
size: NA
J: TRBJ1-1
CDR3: CASSHRDLNTEAFF
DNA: TGTGCCAGCAGCCACCGGGACCTGAACACTGAAGCTTTCTTT

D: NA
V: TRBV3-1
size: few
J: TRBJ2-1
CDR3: CASSQATWVNEQFF
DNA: TGTGCCAGCAGCCAGGCCACTTGGGTCAATGAGCAGTTCTTC

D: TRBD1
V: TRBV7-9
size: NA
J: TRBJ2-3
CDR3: CASSLGQVTFSDTQYF
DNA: TGTGCCAGCAGCTTGGGACAGGTGACGTTCAGTGATACGCAGTATTTT

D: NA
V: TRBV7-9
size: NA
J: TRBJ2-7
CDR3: CASSFDSASSYEQYF
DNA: TGTGCCAGCAGCTTCGACAGCGCATCTTCCTACGAGCAGTACTTC

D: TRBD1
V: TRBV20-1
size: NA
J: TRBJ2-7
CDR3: CSARLQGASNEQYF
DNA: TGCAGTGCTAGATTACAGGGGGCGAGCAACGAGCAGTACTTC

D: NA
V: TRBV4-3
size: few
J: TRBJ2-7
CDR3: CASSQDLIVVGSGYEQYF
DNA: TGCGCCAGCAGCCAAGATCTAATAGTAGTGGGGAGCGGCTACGAGCAGTACTTC

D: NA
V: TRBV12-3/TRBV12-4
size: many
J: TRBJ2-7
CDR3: CASSLARGFGAYEQYF
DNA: TGTGCCAGCAGTTTGGCCCGGGGATTTGGGGCCTACGAGCAGTACTTC

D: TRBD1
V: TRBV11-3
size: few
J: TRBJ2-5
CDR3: CASSLALQGAKETQYF
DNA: TGTGCCAGCAGCTTAGCCCTACAGGGGGCGAAAGAGACCCAGTACTTC

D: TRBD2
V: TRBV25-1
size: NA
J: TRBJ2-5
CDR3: CASKREGLLETQYF
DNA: TGTGCCAGCAAAAGGGAGGGCCTTTTGGAGACCCAGTACTTC

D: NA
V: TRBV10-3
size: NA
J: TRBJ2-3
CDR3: CAISGPYSGVPTDTQYF
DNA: TGTGCCATCAGTGGGCCTTATTCGGGGGTTCCCACAGATACGCAGTATTTT

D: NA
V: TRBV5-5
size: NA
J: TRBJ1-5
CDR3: CASSFAPNQPQHF
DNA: TGTGCCAGCAGCTTTGCCCCGAATCAGCCCCAGCATTTT

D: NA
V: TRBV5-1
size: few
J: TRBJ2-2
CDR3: CASSYRDLSGELFF
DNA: TGCGCCAGCAGCTATAGGGATCTTAGCGGGGAGCTGTTTTTT

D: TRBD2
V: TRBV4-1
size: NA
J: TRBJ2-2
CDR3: CASSQDPGLAGGPGNTGELFF
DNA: TGCGCCAGCAGCCAAGATCCGGGACTAGCGGGAGGGCCGGGTAACACCGGGGAGCTGTTTTTT

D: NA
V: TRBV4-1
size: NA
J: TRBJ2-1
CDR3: CASSPRGATSYNEQFF
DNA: TGCGCCAGCAGCCCGAGGGGGGCCACTTCCTACAATGAGCAGTTCTTC

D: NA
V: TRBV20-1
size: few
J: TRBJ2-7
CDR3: CSARTRSSSYEQYF
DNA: TGCAGTGCTAGGACGCGGTCCAGCTCCTACGAGCAGTACTTC

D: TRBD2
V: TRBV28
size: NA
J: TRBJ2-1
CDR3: CASSTPTSGDNEQFF
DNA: TGTGCCAGCAGTACTCCGACTAGCGGGGACAATGAGCAGTTCTTC

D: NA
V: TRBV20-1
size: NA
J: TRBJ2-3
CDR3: CSASFLADTQYF
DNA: TGCAGTGCTAGCTTCCTCGCTGATACGCAGTATTTT

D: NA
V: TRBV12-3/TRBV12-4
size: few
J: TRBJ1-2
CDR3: CASSFFRSPYGYTF
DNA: TGTGCCAGCAGTTTTTTTCGGTCCCCCTATGGCTACACCTTC